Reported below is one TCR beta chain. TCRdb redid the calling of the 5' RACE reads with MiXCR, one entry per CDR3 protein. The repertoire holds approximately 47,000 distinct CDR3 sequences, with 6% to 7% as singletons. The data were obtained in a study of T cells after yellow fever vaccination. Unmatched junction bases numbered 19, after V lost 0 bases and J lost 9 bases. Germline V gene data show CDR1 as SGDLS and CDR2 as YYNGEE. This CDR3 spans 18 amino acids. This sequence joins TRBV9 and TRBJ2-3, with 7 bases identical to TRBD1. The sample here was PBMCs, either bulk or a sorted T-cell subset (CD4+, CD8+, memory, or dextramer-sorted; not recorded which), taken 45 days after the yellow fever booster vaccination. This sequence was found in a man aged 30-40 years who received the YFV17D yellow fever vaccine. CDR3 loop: CASSVGSGGAAFDGTQYF. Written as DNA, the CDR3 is TGTGCCAGCAGCGTAGGTTCAGGGGGAGCGGCATTCGATGGGACGCAGTATTTT.